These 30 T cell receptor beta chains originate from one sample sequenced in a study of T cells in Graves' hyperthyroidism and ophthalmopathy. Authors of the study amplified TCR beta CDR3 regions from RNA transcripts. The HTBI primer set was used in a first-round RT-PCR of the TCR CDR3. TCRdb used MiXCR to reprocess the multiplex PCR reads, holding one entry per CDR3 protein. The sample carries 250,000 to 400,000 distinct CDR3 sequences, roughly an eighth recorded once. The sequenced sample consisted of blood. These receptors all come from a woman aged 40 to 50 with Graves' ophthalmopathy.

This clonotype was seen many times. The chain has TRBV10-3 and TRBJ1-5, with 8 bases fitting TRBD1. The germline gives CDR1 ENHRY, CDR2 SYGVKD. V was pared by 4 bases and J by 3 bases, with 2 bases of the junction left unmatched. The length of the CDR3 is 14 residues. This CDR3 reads CAISGTGNNQPQHF. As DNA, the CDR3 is TGTGCCATCAGTGGGACAGGGAACAATCAGCCCCAGCATTTT.

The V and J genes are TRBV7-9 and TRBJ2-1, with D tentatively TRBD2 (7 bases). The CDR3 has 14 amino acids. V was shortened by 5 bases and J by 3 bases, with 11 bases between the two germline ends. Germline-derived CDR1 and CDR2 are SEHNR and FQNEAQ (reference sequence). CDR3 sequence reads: CASSGGARYNEQFF. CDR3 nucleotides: TGTGCCAGCAGCGGGGGGGCTCGCTACAATGAGCAGTTCTTC.

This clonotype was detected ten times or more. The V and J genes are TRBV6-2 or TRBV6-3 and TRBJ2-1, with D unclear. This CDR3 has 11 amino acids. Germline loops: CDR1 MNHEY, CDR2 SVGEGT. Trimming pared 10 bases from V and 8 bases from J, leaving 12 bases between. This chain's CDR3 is CATQDTDEQFF. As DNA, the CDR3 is TGTGCCACCCAAGACACGGATGAGCAGTTCTTC.

The CDR3 spells CSAPREGTEAFF. The CDR3 region has the DNA TGCAGTGCTCCCAGGGAGGGCACTGAAGCTTTCTTT. The chain combines TRBV20-1 with TRBJ1-1, with D tentatively TRBD1 (5 bases). Germline V lookup: CDR1 DFQATT, CDR2 SNEGSKA (reference sequence). The CDR3 extends over 12 amino acids. Trimming cost V 5 bases and J 4 bases, with 11 bases left between them.

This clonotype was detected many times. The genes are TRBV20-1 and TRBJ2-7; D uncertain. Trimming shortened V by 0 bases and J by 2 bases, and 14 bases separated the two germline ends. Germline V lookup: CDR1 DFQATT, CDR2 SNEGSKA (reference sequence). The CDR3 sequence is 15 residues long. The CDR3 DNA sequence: TGCAGTGCTAGAGATACTACACCGGGCGCCTACGAGCAGTACTTC. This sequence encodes CSARDTTPGAYEQYF.

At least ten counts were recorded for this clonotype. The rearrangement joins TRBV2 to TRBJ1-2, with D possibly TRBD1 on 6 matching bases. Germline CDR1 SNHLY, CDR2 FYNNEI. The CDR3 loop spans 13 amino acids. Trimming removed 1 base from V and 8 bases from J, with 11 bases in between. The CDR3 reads CASSEGGGAGYTF. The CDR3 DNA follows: TGTGCCAGCAGTGAAGGAGGGGGAGCGGGCTACACCTTC.

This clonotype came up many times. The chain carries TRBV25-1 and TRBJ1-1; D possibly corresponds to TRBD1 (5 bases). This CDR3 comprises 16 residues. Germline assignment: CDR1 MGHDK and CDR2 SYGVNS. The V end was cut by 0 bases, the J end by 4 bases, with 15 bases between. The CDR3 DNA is TGTGCCAGCAGTGAATATGTCCCAGGGAGTGGCACTGAAGCTTTCTTT. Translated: CASSEYVPGSGTEAFF.

CDR3 residues: CASSQFGARDYEQYF. CDR3 nucleotide sequence: TGTGCCAGCAGCCAATTTGGAGCGAGGGACTACGAGCAGTACTTC. The V gene is TRBV16, the J gene TRBJ2-7, with D maybe TRBD2 (5 bases). Trimming shortened V by 1 base and J by 3 bases, and 13 bases separated the two germline ends. The CDR3 loop spans 15 amino acids. Germline-derived CDR1 and CDR2 are KGHSY and FQNENV.

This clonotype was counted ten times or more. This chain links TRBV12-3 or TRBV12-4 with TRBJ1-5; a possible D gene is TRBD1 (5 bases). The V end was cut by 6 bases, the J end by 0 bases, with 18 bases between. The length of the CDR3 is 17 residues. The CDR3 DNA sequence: TGTGCCAGCAGCCCTGGGACGGCAGTTTATAGCAATCAGCCCCAGCATTTT. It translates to CASSPGTAVYSNQPQHF.

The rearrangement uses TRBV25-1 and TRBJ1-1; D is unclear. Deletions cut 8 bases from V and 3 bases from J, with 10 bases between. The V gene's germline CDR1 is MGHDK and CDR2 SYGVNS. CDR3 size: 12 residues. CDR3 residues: CASQASDTEAFF. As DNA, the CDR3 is TGTGCCAGCCAAGCCTCGGACACTGAAGCTTTCTTT.

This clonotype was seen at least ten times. The CDR3 coding sequence is TGTGCCAGCAGTGAGGCCGGGACAGGTCCCTACGAGCAGTACTTC. Amino acid sequence: CASSEAGTGPYEQYF. This rearrangement joins TRBV6-1 to TRBJ2-7; TRBD1 agrees at 8 bases. The V gene's germline CDR1 is MNHNS and CDR2 SASEGT. V was pared by 3 bases and J by 2 bases, with 6 bases of the junction left unmatched. This CDR3 is built from 15 residues.

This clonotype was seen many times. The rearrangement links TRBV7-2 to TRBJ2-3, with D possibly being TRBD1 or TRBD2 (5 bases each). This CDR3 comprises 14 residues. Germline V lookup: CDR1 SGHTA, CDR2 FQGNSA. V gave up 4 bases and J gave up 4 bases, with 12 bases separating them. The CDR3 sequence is CASSSGPVPDTQYF. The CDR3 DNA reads TGTGCCAGCAGCTCGGGACCAGTGCCAGATACGCAGTATTTT.

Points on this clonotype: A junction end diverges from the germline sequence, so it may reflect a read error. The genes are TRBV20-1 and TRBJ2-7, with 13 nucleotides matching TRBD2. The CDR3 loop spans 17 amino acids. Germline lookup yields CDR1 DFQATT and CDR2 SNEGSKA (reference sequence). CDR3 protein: CSASGTSGVPRLYEQYF. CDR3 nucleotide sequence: TGCAGTGCTTCCGGGACTAGCGGGGTGCCACGCCTTTACGAGCAGTACTTT.

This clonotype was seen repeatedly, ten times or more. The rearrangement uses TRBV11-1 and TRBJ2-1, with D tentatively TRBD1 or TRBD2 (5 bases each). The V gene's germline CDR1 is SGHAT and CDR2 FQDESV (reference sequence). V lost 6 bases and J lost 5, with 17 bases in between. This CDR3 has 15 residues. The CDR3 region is CASSRDGVEDNEQFF. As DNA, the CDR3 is TGTGCCAGCAGTCGGGACGGGGTCGAGGACAATGAGCAGTTCTTC. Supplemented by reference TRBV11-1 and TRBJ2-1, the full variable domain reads EAEVAQSPRYKITEKSQAVAFWCDPISGHATLYWYRQILGQGPELLVQFQDESVVDDSQLPKDRFSAERLKGVDSTLKIQPAELGDSAMYLCASSRDGVEDNEQFFGPGTRLTVL.

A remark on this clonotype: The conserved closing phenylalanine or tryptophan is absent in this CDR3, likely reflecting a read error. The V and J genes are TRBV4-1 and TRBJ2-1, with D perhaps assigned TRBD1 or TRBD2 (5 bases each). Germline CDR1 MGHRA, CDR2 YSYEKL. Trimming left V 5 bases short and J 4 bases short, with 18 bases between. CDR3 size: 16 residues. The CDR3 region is CASSVHTGTLYNEQFS. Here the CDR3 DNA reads TGCGCCAGCAGCGTCCATACCGGGACGTTGTACAATGAGCAGTTCTCC.

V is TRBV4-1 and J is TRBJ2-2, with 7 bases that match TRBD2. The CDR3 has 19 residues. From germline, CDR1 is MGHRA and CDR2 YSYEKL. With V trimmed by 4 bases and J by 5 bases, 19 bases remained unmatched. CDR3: CASSPLWPPPAGRTGELFF. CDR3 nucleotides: TGCGCCAGCAGCCCCCTTTGGCCCCCTCCAGCGGGGCGGACCGGGGAGCTGTTTTTT.

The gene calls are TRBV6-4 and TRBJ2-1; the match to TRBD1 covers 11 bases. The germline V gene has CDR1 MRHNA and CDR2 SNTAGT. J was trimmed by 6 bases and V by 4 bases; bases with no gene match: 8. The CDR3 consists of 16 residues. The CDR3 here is CASSVSSGTGGNEQFF. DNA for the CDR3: TGTGCCAGCAGTGTAAGCTCCGGGACAGGGGGCAATGAGCAGTTCTTC.

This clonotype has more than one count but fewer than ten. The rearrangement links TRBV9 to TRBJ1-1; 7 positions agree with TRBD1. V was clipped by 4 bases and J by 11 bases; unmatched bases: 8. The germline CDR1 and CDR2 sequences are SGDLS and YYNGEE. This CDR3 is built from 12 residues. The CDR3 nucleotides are TGTGCCAGCAGCAGCTGGGACAGCGGGGCTTTCTTT. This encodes CASSSWDSGAFF.

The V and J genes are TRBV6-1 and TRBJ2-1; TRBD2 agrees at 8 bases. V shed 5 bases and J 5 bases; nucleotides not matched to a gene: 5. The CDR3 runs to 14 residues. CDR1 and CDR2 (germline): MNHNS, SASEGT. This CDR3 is CASSYSGSNNEQFF. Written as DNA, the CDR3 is TGTGCCAGCAGTTACAGCGGGAGTAACAATGAGCAGTTCTTC.

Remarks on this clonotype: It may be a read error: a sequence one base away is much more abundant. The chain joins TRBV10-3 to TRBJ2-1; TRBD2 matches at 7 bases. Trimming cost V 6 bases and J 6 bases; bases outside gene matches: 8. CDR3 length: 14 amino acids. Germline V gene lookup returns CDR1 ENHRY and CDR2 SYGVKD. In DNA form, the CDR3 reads TGTGCCATCAGCCAGCGGGGCAGTGGCAATGAGCAGTTCTTC. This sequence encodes CAISQRGSGNEQFF.

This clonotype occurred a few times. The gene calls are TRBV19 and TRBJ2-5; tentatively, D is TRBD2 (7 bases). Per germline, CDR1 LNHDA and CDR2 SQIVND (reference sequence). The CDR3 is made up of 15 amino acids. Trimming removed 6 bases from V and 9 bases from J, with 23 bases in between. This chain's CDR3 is CASRQLADPPGAQYF. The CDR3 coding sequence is TGTGCCAGTAGGCAGCTAGCGGACCCTCCAGGGGCCCAGTACTTC.

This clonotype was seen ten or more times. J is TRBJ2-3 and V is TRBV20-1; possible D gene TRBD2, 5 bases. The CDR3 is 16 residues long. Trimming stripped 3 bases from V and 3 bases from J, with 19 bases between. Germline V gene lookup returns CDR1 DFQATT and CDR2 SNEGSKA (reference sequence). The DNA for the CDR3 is TGCAGTGCTAGCTCCTCCTTTAGCGACACGACAGATACGCAGTATTTT. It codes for CSASSSFSDTTDTQYF.

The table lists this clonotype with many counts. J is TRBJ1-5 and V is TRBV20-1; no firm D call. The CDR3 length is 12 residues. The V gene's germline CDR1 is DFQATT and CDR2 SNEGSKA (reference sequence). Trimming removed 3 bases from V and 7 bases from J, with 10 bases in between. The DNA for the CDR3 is TGCAGTGCTAGGGGTGTGGGACAGCCCCAGCATTTT. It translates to CSARGVGQPQHF.

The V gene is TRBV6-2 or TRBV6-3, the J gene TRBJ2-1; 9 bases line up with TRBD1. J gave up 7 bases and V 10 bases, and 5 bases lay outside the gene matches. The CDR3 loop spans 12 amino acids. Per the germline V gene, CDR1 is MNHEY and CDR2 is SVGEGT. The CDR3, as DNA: TGTGCCACCAAGACAGGGGGGAATGAGCAGTTCTTC. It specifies CATKTGGNEQFF.

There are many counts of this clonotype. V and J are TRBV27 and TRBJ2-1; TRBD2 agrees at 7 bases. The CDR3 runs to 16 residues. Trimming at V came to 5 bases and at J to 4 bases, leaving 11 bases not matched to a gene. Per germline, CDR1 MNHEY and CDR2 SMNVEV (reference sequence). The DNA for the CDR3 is TGTGCCAGCAGTCTTTTTGGCGGGAGTATTTACAATGAGCAGTTCTTC. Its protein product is CASSLFGGSIYNEQFF.

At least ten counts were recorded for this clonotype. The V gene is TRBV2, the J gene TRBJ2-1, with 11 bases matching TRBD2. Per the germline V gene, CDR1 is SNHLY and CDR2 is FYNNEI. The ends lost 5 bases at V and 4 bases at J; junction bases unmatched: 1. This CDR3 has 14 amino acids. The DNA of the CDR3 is TGTGCCAGCAGTCGACTAGCGGGATACAATGAGCAGTTCTTC. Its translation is CASSRLAGYNEQFF. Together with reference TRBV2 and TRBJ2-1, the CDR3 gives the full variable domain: EPEVTQTPSHQVTQMGQEVILRCVPISNHLYFYWYRQILGQKVEFLVSFYNNEISEKSEIFDDQFSVERPDGSNFTLKIRSTKLEDSAMYFCASSRLAGYNEQFFGPGTRLTVL.

This chain's CDR3 is CASSLTRGNYEQYF. CDR3 nucleotides: TGTGCCAGCAGCTTGACCAGGGGGAACTACGAGCAGTACTTC. The V call is TRBV5-6, the J call TRBJ2-7; 7 positions match TRBD1. The CDR3 contains 14 residues. The germline CDR1 and CDR2 sequences are SGHDT and YYEEEE. The ends lost 1 base at V and 3 bases at J; junction bases unmatched: 4.

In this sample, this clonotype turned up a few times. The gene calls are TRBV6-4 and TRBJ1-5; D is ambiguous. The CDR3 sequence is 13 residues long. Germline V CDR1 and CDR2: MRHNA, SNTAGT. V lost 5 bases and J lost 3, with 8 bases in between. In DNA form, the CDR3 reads TGTGCCAGCAGTCTTGGGGACAATCAGCCCCAGCATTTT. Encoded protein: CASSLGDNQPQHF.

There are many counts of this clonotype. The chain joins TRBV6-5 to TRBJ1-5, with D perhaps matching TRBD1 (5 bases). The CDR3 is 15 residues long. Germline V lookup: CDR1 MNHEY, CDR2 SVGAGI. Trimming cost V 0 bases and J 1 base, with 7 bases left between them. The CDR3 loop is CASSYSRDSNQPQHF. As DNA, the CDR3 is TGTGCCAGCAGTTACTCTAGGGACAGCAATCAGCCCCAGCATTTT.

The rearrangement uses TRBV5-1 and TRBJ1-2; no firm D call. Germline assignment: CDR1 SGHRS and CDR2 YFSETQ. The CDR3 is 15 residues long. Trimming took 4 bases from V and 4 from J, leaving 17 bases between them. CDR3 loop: CASSPRPITTYGYTF. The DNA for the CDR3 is TGCGCCAGCAGCCCGAGACCAATTACCACCTATGGCTACACCTTC.